The entry below gives a single TCR beta chain sequence along with its context. The sample originates from a study of beta chain features in type 1 diabetes. The study reverse transcribed the entire isolated RNA, so it sequenced expressed TCRB transcripts. Here immunoSEQ multiplex PCR was the method, and the copy in TCRdb shows in-frame clones only, minus some. The sample lists under 900,000 clones; 15% to 20% were seen once. Germline values: CDR1 SGHTA, CDR2 FQGNSA. Trimming cost V 5 bases and J 6 bases, with 25 bases left between them. The CDR3 has 17 amino acids. This TCR was sampled from a woman between 18 and 30 years old in good health. The specimen sequenced was naive CD4+ T cells from blood. The V and J genes are TRBV7-2 and TRBJ2-5; D might be TRBD1 or TRBD2, each matching 5 bases. As DNA, the CDR3 is TGTGCCAGCAGCCCGAGGGCAGGGAGCGATCATCGGAAGACCCAGTACTTC. Protein sequence: CASSPRAGSDHRKTQYF.